This entry lists 3 T cell receptor beta chains sequenced from one sample in a study of cytomegalovirus exposure and HLA in healthy donors. The PCR was carried out with 60 Vbeta primers and 13 Jbeta primers. The repertoire was sequenced with immunoSEQ multiplex PCR; TCRdb's copy has only in-frame clones and lacks some. Among 100,000 to 150,000 clones, over 60% were seen once, and the ten largest hold 1.2%. The sample comprised PBMCs. These receptors came from a female donor in good health and CMV-seronegative.

Turning to this clone: One end of the junction varies from germline; a read error may be responsible. The chain uses TRBV5-1 and TRBJ2-6; D might be TRBD1 (5 bases). Germline V CDR1 and CDR2: SGHRS, YFSETQ. The CDR3 has 16 residues. CDR3 sequence reads: CASSLGSLRGANGLTF. Written as DNA, the CDR3 is TGCGCCAGCAGCTTGGGCAGCTTGCGTGGGGCCAACGGCCTGACTTTC.

DNA for the CDR3: TGTGCCAGCAGTTTTTTCTTCGGCACAGATACGCAGTATTTT. This codes for CASSFFFGTDTQYF. J is TRBJ2-3 and V is TRBV27; D call uncertain. CDR1 and CDR2 (germline): MNHEY, SMNVEV (reference sequence). V gave up 3 bases and J gave up 1 base, with 8 bases separating them. This CDR3 has 14 amino acids.

The chain couples TRBV9 to TRBJ2-3; D remains unclear. V shed 3 bases and J shed 6 bases, with 20 bases lying between them. CDR3 length equals 16 residues. The germline V gene has CDR1 SGDLS and CDR2 YYNGEE. The CDR3 sequence: CASSALEIFKGDTQYF. The CDR3 nucleotides read TGTGCCAGCAGCGCCCTGGAGATCTTCAAAGGCGATACGCAGTATTTT.